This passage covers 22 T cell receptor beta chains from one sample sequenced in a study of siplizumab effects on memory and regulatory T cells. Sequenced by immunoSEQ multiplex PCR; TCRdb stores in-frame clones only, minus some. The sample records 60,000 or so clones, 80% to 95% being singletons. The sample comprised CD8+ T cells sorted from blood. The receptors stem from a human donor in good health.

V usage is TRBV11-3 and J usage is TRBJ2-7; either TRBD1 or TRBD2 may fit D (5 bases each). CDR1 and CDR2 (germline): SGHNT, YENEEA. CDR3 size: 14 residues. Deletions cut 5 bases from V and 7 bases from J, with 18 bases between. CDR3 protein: CASSRSPGSREQYF. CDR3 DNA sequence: TGTGCCAGCAGCCGATCCCCAGGGAGCCGTGAGCAGTACTTC.

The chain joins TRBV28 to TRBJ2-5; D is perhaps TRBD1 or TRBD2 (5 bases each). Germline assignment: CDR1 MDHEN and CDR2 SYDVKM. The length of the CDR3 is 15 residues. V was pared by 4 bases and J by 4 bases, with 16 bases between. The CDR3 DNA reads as TGTGCCAGCAGTTCCCGGGACGAGAAGAGAGAGACCCAGTACTTC. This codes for CASSSRDEKRETQYF.

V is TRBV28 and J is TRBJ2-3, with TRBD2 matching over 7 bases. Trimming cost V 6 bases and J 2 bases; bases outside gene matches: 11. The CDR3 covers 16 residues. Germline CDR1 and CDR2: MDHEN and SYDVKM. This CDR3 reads CASRPTGGGTTDTQYF. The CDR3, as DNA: TGTGCCAGCAGGCCGACGGGGGGTGGGACCACAGATACGCAGTATTTT.

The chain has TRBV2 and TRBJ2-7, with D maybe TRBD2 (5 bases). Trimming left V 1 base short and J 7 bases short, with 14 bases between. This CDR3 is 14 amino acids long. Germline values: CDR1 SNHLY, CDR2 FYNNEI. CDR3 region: CASSEGPSSGEQYF. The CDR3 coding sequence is TGTGCCAGCAGTGAAGGTCCTAGCTCTGGAGAGCAGTACTTC.

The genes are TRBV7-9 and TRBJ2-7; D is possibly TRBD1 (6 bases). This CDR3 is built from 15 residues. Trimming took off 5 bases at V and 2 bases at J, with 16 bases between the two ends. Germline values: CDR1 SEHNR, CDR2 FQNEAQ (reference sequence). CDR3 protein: CASSPSLGGAYEQYF. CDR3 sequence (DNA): TGTGCCAGCAGCCCTTCCCTAGGGGGTGCCTACGAGCAGTACTTC.

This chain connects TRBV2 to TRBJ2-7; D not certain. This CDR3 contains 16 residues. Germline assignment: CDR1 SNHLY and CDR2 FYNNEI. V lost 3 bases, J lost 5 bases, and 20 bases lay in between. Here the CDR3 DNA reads TGTGCCAGCAGTGATTTTGGCGGTTCGGCGTTTAACGAGCAGTACTTC. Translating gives CASSDFGGSAFNEQYF.

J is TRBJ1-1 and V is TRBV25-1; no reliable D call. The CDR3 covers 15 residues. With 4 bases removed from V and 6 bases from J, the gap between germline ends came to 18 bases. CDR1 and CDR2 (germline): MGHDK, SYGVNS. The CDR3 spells CASSAGSRPGAEAFF. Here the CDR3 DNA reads TGTGCCAGCAGTGCTGGCAGTCGGCCTGGCGCTGAAGCTTTCTTT. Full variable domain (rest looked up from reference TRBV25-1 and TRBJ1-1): EADIYQTPRYLVIGTGKKITLECSQTMGHDKMYWYQQDPGMELHLIHYSYGVNSTEKGDLSSESTVSRIRTEHFPLTLESARPSHTSQYLCASSAGSRPGAEAFFGQGTRLTVV.

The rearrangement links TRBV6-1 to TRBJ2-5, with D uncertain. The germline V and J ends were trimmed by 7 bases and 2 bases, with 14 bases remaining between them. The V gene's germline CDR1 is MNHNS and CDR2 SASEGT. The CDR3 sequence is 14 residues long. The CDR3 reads CASILGYLQETQYF. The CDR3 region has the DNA TGTGCCAGCATTTTAGGGTACCTACAAGAGACCCAGTACTTC.

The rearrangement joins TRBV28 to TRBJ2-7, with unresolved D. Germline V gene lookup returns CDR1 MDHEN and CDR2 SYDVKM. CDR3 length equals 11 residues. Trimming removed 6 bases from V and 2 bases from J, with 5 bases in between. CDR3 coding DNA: TGTGCCAGCAGCTTAACCTACGAGCAGTACTTC. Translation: CASSLTYEQYF.

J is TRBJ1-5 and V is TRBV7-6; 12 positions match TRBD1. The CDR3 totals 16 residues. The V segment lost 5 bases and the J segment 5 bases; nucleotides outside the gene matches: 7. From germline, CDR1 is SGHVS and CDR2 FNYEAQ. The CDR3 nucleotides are TGTGCCAGCAGCACCGGGACAGGGGGCGAGTATCAGCCCCAGCATTTT. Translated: CASSTGTGGEYQPQHF. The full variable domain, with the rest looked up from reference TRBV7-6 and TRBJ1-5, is GAGVSQSPRYKVTKRGQDVALRCDPISGHVSLYWYRQALGQGPEFLTYFNYEAQQDKSGLPNDRFSAERPEGSISTLTIQRTEQRDSAMYRCASSTGTGGEYQPQHFGDGTRLSIL.

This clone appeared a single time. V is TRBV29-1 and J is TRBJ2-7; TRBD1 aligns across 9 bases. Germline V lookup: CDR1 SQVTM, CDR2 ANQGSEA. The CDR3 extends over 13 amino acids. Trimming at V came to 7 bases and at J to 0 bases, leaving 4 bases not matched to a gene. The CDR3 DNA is TGCAGCGGGGGACAGGGCATCTCCTACGAGCAGTACTTC. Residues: CSGGQGISYEQYF.

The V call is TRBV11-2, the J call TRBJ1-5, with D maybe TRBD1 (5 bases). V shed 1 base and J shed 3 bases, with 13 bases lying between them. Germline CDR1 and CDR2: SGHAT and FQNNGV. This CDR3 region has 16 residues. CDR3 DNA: TGTGCCAGCAGCTTAGGGGGGTTCGGGGTCAATCAGCCCCAGCATTTT. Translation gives CASSLGGFGVNQPQHF.

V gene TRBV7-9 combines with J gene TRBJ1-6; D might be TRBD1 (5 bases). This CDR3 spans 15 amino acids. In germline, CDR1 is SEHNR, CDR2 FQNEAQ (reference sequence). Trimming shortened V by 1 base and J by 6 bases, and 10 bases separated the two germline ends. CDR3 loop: CASSLDGDSNSPLHF. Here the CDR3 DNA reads TGTGCCAGCAGCTTAGACGGCGACAGTAATTCACCCCTCCACTTT. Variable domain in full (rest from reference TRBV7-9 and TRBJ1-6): DTGVSQNPRHKITKRGQNVTFRCDPISEHNRLYWYRQTLGQGPEFLTYFQNEAQLEKSRLLSDRFSAERPKGSFSTLEIQRTEQGDSAMYLCASSLDGDSNSPLHFGNGTRLTVT.

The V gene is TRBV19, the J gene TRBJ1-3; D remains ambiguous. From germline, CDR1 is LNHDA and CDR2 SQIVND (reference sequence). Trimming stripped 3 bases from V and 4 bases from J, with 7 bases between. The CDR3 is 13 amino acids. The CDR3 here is CASSINLGNTIYF. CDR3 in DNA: TGTGCCAGTAGTATCAACCTCGGAAACACCATATATTTT.

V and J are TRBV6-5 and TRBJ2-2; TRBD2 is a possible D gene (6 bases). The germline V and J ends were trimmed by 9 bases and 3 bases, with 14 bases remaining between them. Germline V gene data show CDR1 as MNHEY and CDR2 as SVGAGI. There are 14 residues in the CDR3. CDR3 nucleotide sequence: TGTGCCAGTGCCTCTAGCGCCGACACCGGGGAGCTGTTTTTT. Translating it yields CASASSADTGELFF.

The CDR3 loop reads CASSVDWREGPYEQYF. CDR3 sequence (DNA): TGTGCCAGCAGCGTAGATTGGCGGGAGGGCCCCTACGAGCAGTACTTC. V usage is TRBV9 and J usage is TRBJ2-7; 9 nucleotides align to TRBD2. CDR3 length: 16 amino acids. The ends lost 0 bases at V and 2 bases at J; junction bases unmatched: 6. Germline V lookup: CDR1 SGDLS, CDR2 YYNGEE.

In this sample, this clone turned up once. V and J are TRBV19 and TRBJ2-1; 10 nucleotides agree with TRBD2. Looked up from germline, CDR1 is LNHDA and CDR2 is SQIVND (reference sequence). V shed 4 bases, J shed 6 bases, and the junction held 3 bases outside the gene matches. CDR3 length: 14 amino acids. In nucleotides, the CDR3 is TGTGCCAGTAGTAGGGCTAGCGGGGGCAATGAGCAGTTCTTC. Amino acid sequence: CASSRASGGNEQFF.

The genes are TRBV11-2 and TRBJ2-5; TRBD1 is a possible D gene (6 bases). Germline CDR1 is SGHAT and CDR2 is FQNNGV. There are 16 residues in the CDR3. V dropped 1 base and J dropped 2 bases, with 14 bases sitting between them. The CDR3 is CASSLGPGHPQETQYF. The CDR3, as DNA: TGTGCCAGCAGCTTAGGGCCGGGACACCCACAAGAGACCCAGTACTTC.

CDR3 coding DNA: TGTGCCAATTGGGTGGGGGGGCTCAACAATGAGCAGTTCTTC. This translates into CANWVGGLNNEQFF. The chain is built from TRBV6-4 and TRBJ2-1; maybe TRBD2 (7 bases). The V and J ends lost 10 bases and 5 bases respectively, with 18 bases between them. Germline CDR1 MRHNA, CDR2 SNTAGT. This CDR3 region has 14 residues.

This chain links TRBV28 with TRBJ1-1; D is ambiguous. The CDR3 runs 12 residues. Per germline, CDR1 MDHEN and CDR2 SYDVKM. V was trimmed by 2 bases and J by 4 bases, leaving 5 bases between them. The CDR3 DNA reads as TGTGCCAGCAGTTTAAACCCCACTGAAGCTTTCTTT. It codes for CASSLNPTEAFF.

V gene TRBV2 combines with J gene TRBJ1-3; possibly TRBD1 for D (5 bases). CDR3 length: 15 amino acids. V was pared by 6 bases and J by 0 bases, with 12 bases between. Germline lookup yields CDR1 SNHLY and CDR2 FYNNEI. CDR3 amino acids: CASRGAGNSGNTIYF. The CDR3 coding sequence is TGTGCCAGCAGAGGCGCAGGGAACTCTGGAAACACCATATATTTT.

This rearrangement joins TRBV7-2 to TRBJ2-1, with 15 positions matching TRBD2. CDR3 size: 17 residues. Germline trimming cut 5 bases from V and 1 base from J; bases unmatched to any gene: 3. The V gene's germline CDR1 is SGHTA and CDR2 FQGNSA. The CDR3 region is CASSLGLAGGSYNEQFF. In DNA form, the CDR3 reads TGTGCCAGCAGCCTCGGACTAGCGGGAGGGTCCTACAATGAGCAGTTCTTC.